This T cell receptor (beta chain) is drawn from a study of OX40 agonist ivuxolimab in advanced cancers. Regarding the study as a whole: Low normalized T-cell clonal expansion was additionally recorded for some nonresponders.

Assay used: immunoSEQ multiplex PCR; TCRdb lists only in-frame clones, some missing. The repertoire has under 95,000 clones, about 89% of them found once; the top ten carry roughly 8.9%. Trimming removed 5 bases from V and 8 bases from J; junction bases left unmatched: 18. The CDR3 has 17 amino acids. The germline V gene encodes CDR1 MDHEN and CDR2 SYDVKM. As for this clone: Its antigen is not known.

The sample here was CD4+ or CD8+ T cells sorted from blood, taken in a trial of the OX40 agonist ivuxolimab. V gene TRBV28 combines with J gene TRBJ2-1, with 7 positions matching TRBD2. The receptor's source is an adult with an advanced solid tumor such as melanoma, head and neck, liver or kidney cancer. This CDR3 reads CASSPRRAAGEVDEQFF. CDR3 DNA sequence: TGTGCCAGCAGTCCAAGGCGAGCGGCGGGAGAGGTAGATGAGCAGTTCTTC. The full variable domain, in which reference TRBV28 and TRBJ2-1 provide the parts outside the CDR3, is DVKVTQSSRYLVKRTGEKVFLECVQDMDHENMFWYRQDPGLGLRLIYFSYDVKMKEKGDIPEGYSVSREKKERFSLILESASTNQTSMYLCASSPRRAAGEVDEQFFGPGTRLTVL.